Listed below are T cell receptor beta chains from one sample, sequenced in a study of PD-1 blockade in classical Hodgkin lymphoma. Sequenced by immunoSEQ multiplex PCR; TCRdb stores in-frame clones only, minus some. Of approximately 30,000 clones listed, around 72% are singletons. This sample comprised peripheral blood mononuclear cells (PBMCs), obtained before the fourth cycle of nivolumab. Receptors originate from a human donor with classical Hodgkin lymphoma. CDR3s include the opening cysteine and the closing phenylalanine or tryptophan. Each record gives: D gene, J gene, clone size, V gene, CDR3 DNA, CDR3 protein. A D gene is named only where the DNA matches it firmly. Clone size is given for some rows only: seen once, a few or many times, or a class if the clone is expanded.

TRBD2,TRBJ2-1,NA,TRBV29-1,TGCAGCGTTGAAGATGGGAGGGGCGCCCGGACCTTCGATGAGCAGTTCTTC,CSVEDGRGARTFDEQFF
TRBD2,TRBJ2-2,NA,TRBV7-3,TGTGCCAGCAGCCCCCGGACTAGCGGGAGGGCAAGGACCGGGGAGCTGTTTTTT,CASSPRTSGRARTGELFF
TRBD2,TRBJ2-1,NA,TRBV6-1,TGTGCCAGCAGTGCGCGGACTAGCGGAATATACAATGAGCAGTTCTTC,CASSARTSGIYNEQFF
NA,TRBJ2-5,few,TRBV20-1,TGCAGTGCTAGAGAACAAGAGACCCAGTACTTC,CSAREQETQYF
NA,TRBJ1-3,NA,TRBV6-6,TGTGCCAGCAGTTACGGGGAGGACACCATATATTTT,CASSYGEDTIYF
NA,TRBJ2-3,medium-sized,TRBV19,TGTGCCAGTAGCCACGATCAGGCCCTTTTTGGCACAGATACGCAGTATTTT,CASSHDQALFGTDTQYF
NA,TRBJ1-1,NA,TRBV19,TGTGCCAGTAAAAAGCGGAGACAGGCCATTAGGGGCACTGAAGCTTTCTTT,CASKKRRQAIRGTEAFF
TRBD1,TRBJ1-1,few,TRBV5-1,TGCGCCAGCAGCAGGGGACAGGGGGGGTCCGTCACTGAAGCTTTCTTT,CASSRGQGGSVTEAFF
NA,TRBJ2-5,few,TRBV5-1,TGCGCCAGCTTCTCCGGGGGGCTCGGGGAGACCCAGTACTTC,CASFSGGLGETQYF
NA,TRBJ2-1,few,TRBV4-1,TGCGCCAGCAGCCAAGGAACAGGGTCCTACAATGAGCAGTTCTTC,CASSQGTGSYNEQFF
NA,TRBJ1-1,NA,TRBV28,TGTGCCAGCAGTTTATATCGGGCGGACGTTTACACTGAAGCTTTCTTT,CASSLYRADVYTEAFF
NA,TRBJ1-5,few,TRBV2,TGTGCCAGCAGCCCTAGTTGGATGAATCAGCCCCAGCATTTT,CASSPSWMNQPQHF
NA,TRBJ1-2,NA,TRBV18,TGTGCCAGCTCACCCCAGAACTATGGCTACACCTTC,CASSPQNYGYTF
TRBD1,TRBJ1-2,NA,TRBV5-6,TGTGCCAGCAGCTTAGGACAGGGGGCTCGCTACACCTTC,CASSLGQGARYTF
TRBD1,TRBJ1-2,NA,TRBV19,TGTGCCAGTAGAGGGACAGGGAGTGACTATGGCTACACCTTC,CASRGTGSDYGYTF
NA,TRBJ2-3,few,TRBV19,TGTGCCAGTAGTCCTGGGGGTTTCACAGATACGCAGTATTTT,CASSPGGFTDTQYF
NA,TRBJ2-3,NA,TRBV5-6,TGTGCCAGCAGCTTGGTCGGCAAAATCACTAGCACAGATACGCAGTATTTT,CASSLVGKITSTDTQYF
TRBD1,TRBJ2-5,NA,TRBV7-9,TGTGCCAGCAGCCGGGACAGGGGGTCGGGGGAGACCCAGTACTTC,CASSRDRGSGETQYF
NA,TRBJ2-7,NA,TRBV28,TGTGCCAGCAGCAAACAGGGACGGGAGCAGTACTTC,CASSKQGREQYF
NA,TRBJ1-1,NA,TRBV7-9,TGTGCCAGCAGCCCCTATAAGGTGGAGGGAGCTTTCTTT,CASSPYKVEGAFF
NA,TRBJ2-2,NA,TRBV27,TGTGCCAGCAAACGGGACGGTACACCCGGGGAGCTGTTTTTT,CASKRDGTPGELFF
NA,TRBJ1-1,once,TRBV28,TGTGCCAGCAGTTTGTTGGGGCGAGAGGGTACGGCTTTCTTT,CASSLLGREGTAFF
NA,TRBJ2-6,few,TRBV28,TGTGCCAGCAGTTTATCCGGGGCCAACGTCCTGACTTTC,CASSLSGANVLTF
TRBD2,TRBJ2-2,NA,TRBV19,TGTGCCAGTAGTCCTGAGACTAGCGGGAGGATCTCGAACACCGGGGAGCTGTTTTTT,CASSPETSGRISNTGELFF
NA,TRBJ2-1,NA,TRBV11-2,TGTGCCAGCAGCTTACCCCCCGGGAGTAGGTACAATGAGCAGTTCTTC,CASSLPPGSRYNEQFF
NA,TRBJ1-2,NA,TRBV28,TGTGCCAGCAGTCCCCGAATAAGAGGGGGGTATGGCTACACCTTC,CASSPRIRGGYGYTF
NA,TRBJ2-7,NA,TRBV19,TGTGCCAGTAGTATAGATGGGGATGGAGACGAGCAGTACTTC,CASSIDGDGDEQYF
NA,TRBJ2-5,NA,TRBV13,TGTGCCAGCAGCTTAGGTCAGGCCGGGGTCCAAGAGACCCAGTACTTC,CASSLGQAGVQETQYF
TRBD2,TRBJ2-5,NA,TRBV28,TGTGCCAGCAGTTTTTCAGTTGGGGGGGGGTCGTGGACCCAGTACTTC,CASSFSVGGGSWTQYF
TRBD2,TRBJ2-5,NA,TRBV9,TGTGCCAGCAGCGCCCCTCTTGGACTAGCGCGACAAGAGACCCAGTACTTC,CASSAPLGLARQETQYF
NA,TRBJ1-1,NA,TRBV7-2,TGTGCCAGCGGAAGACAGATGAACACTGAAGCTTTCTTT,CASGRQMNTEAFF
NA,TRBJ2-5,NA,TRBV2,TGTGCCAGCACCCGGGGGACAGTCGTAAGTGAGACCCAGTACTTC,CASTRGTVVSETQYF
TRBD1,TRBJ2-7,NA,TRBV6-5,TGTGCCATCAGTGAGGGACAGGGTATCAACGAGCAGTACTTC,CAISEGQGINEQYF
NA,TRBJ1-1,NA,TRBV5-5,TGTGCCAGCAGCTGGGGGGAGGGACAAAGAGCTTTCTTT,CASSWGEGQRAFF
NA,TRBJ2-2,medium-sized,TRBV27,TGCCCCGCAGGGGCCAAGACGAACACCGGGGAGCTGTTTTTT,CPAGAKTNTGELFF
NA,TRBJ2-1,once,TRBV2,TGTGCCAGCAGTGAAGAATCTGAGCAGTTCTTC,CASSEESEQFF
NA,TRBJ2-5,NA,TRBV6-1,TGTGCCAGCAGTGAAATGAACAGGGCTGAGACCCAGTACTTC,CASSEMNRAETQYF
NA,TRBJ1-1,once,TRBV5-1,TGCGCCAGCAGCTCCTCCCCGGCAGGGTCGAACACTGAAGCTTTCTTT,CASSSSPAGSNTEAFF
NA,TRBJ1-1,NA,TRBV27,TGTGCCAGCAGGATGGGGATCCAGGTCACTGAAGCTTTCTTT,CASRMGIQVTEAFF
TRBD1,TRBJ2-1,NA,TRBV5-1,TGCGCCAGCAGCCCGGGGACAGGGGAGGTGCGTGAGCAGTTCTTC,CASSPGTGEVREQFF
NA,TRBJ1-2,NA,TRBV19,TGTGCCAGTAGTATGGCAGATTATGGCTACACCTTC,CASSMADYGYTF
NA,TRBJ2-3,NA,TRBV9,TGTGCCAGCAGCGGTTCCGGGACCCAGGGCGCAGATACGCAGTATTTT,CASSGSGTQGADTQYF
NA,TRBJ1-3,NA,TRBV9,TGTGCCAGCAGCGTTGGAAACTCTGGAAACACCATATATTTT,CASSVGNSGNTIYF
NA,TRBJ2-7,NA,TRBV6-5,TGTGCCAGCAGTGACTCGGGACTGAGTTCCTACGAGCAGTACTTC,CASSDSGLSSYEQYF